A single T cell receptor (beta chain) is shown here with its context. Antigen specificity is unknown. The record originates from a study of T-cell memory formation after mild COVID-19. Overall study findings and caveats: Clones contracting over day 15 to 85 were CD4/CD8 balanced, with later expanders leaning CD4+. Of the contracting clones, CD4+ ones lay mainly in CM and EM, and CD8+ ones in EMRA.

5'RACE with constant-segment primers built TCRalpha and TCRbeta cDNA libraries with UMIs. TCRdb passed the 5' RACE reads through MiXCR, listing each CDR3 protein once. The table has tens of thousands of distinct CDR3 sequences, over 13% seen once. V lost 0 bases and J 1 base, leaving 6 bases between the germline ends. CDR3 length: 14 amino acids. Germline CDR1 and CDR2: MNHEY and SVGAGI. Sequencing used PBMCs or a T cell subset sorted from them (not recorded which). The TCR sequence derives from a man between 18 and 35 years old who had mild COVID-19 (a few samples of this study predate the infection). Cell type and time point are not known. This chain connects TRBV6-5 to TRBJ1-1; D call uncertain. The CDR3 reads CASSYSSSNTEAFF. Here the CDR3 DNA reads TGTGCCAGCAGTTACTCGTCATCGAACACTGAAGCTTTCTTT.